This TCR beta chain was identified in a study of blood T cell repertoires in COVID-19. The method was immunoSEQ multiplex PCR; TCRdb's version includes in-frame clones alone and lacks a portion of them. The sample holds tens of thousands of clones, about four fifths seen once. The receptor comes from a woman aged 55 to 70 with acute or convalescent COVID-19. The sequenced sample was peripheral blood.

The CDR3 bases are TGCAGCGTCGGGTGGACACCCAGCTTCGCTGGCTACACCTTC. Amino acid sequence: CSVGWTPSFAGYTF. The chain has TRBV29-1 and TRBJ1-2, with D possibly being TRBD1 (5 bases). Trimming shortened V by 6 bases and J by 7 bases, and 21 bases separated the two germline ends. CDR3 length equals 14 residues. Per the germline V gene, CDR1 is SQVTM and CDR2 is ANQGSEA.